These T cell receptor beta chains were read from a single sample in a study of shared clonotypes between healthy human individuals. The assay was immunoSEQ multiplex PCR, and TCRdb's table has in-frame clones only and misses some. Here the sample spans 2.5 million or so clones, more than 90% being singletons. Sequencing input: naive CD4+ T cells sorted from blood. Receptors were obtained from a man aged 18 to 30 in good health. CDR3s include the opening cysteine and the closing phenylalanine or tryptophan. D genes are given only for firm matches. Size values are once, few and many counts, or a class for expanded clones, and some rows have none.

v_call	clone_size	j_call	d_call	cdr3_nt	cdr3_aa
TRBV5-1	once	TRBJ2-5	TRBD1	TGCGCCAGCAGCTTCCGACAGGGCAGGGGAGAGACCCAGTACTTC	CASSFRQGRGETQYF
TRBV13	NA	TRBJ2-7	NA	TGTGCCAGCAGCTCCCCTAATACCTACGAGCAGTACTTC	CASSSPNTYEQYF
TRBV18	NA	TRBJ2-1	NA	TGTGCCAGCTCAAGGGACCCAGCCTTCGATGAGCAGTTCTTC	CASSRDPAFDEQFF
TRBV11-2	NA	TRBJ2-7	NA	TGTGCCAGCAAACCACCGGGCGTCTACGAGCAGTACTTC	CASKPPGVYEQYF
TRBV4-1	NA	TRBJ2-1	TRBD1	TGCGCCAGCAGCCATGCACGGGACAGGGTCAGCAATGAGCAGTTCTTC	CASSHARDRVSNEQFF
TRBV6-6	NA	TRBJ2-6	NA	TGTGCCAGCACCATAAGCTCTGGGGCCAACGTCCTGACTTTC	CASTISSGANVLTF
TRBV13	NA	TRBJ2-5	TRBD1	TGTGCCAGCAGCCCCGGGACAGGGGAGCAAGAGACCCAGTACTTC	CASSPGTGEQETQYF
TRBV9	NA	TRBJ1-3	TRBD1	TGTGCCAGCAGCCCCGGGGACAGGGGGCGAACCGAAGCTGGAAACACCATATATTTT	CASSPGDRGRTEAGNTIYF
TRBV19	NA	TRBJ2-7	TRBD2	TGTGCCAGTAGGACCACTAGCGGGGACCGTCTCGAGCAGTACTTC	CASRTTSGDRLEQYF
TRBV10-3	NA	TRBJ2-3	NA	TGTGCCATCAGCCAGGGCGGGTCGGTCGGCACAGATACGCAGTATTTT	CAISQGGSVGTDTQYF
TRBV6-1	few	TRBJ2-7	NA	TGTGCCAGCAACACCGTTGCCATTAATACGCAGTACTTC	CASNTVAINTQYF
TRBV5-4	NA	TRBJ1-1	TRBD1	TGTGCCAGCAGCTTGGGGGGACAGGGTGTGAACACTGAAGCTTTCTTT	CASSLGGQGVNTEAFF
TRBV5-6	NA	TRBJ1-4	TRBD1	TGTGCCAGCAGCCCGGGACAGAAAACAACTAATGAAAAACTGTTTTTT	CASSPGQKTTNEKLFF
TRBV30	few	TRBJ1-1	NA	TGTGCCTGGAGTGTCGTGGGGGCTCGCACTGAAGCTTTCTTT	CAWSVVGARTEAFF
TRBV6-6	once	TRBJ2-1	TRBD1	TGTGCCAGCAGGAGACAGGGGTACAATGAGCAGTTCTTC	CASRRQGYNEQFF
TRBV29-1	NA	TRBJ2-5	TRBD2	TGCAGCGTTGGGGTTGGCGGGAGCCCACGGGAGACCCAGTACTTC	CSVGVGGSPRETQYF
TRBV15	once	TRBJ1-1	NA	TGTGCCACCAGCAGGGGGTCGGGCAGGGTGGGTACTGAAGCTTTCTTT	CATSRGSGRVGTEAFF
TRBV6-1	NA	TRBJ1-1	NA	TGTGCCAGCAGCATTTGGTGGGGGAGGAACACTGAAGCTTTCTTT	CASSIWWGRNTEAFF
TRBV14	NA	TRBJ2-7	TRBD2	TGTGCCAGCAGCCCCAGCGGGGGGGCAACCTACGAGCAGTACTTC	CASSPSGGATYEQYF
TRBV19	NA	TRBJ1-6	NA	TGTGCCAGTAGTAACCGGGACATTGGATCCAATTCACCCCTCCACTTT	CASSNRDIGSNSPLHF
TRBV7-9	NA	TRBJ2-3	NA	TGTGCCAGCAGTGAATGGGGCGCAGATACGCAGTATTTT	CASSEWGADTQYF
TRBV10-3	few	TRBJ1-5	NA	TGTGCCATCAGTGACGGGCCCGGGGAGCCCCAGCATTTT	CAISDGPGEPQHF
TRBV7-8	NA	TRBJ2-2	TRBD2	TGTGCCAGCAGCTGGAGCGGGGGGCACACCGGGGAGCTGTTTTTT	CASSWSGGHTGELFF
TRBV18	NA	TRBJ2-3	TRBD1	TGTGCCAGCTCACCACTAACAGGGGTCAGCACAGATACGCAGTATTTT	CASSPLTGVSTDTQYF
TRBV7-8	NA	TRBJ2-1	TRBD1	TGTGCCAGCTACCCCAGGGGGTCTTTTGGTGAGCAGTTCTTC	CASYPRGSFGEQFF
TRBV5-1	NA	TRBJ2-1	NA	TGCGCCAGCAGCTTTAGTATTGGTCCAGGGAAATACAATGAGCAGTTCTTC	CASSFSIGPGKYNEQFF
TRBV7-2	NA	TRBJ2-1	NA	TGTGCCAGCAGCCACGGACATGGTGTGGGTGAGCAGTTCTTC	CASSHGHGVGEQFF
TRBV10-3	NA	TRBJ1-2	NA	TGTGCCATCAGTGAGTCGGGGGCCCCGGGGGGCTACACCTTC	CAISESGAPGGYTF
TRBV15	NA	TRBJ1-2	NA	TGTGCCATAAAAAGACTCCCGTCTAACTATGGCTACACCTTC	CAIKRLPSNYGYTF
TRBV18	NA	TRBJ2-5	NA	TGTGCCAGCTGGCGGGGCTTAGAGGAGACCCAGTACTTC	CASWRGLEETQYF
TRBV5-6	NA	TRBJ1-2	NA	TGTGCCAGCAGCGTACAGGATGGCTACACCTTC	CASSVQDGYTF
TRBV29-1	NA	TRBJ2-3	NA	TGCAGCGCCGACTGGGGGAGTTTTAGCACAGATACGCAGTATTTT	CSADWGSFSTDTQYF
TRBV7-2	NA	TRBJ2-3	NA	TGTGCCAGCAGCCTTACCCGACTCACAGATACGCAGTATTTT	CASSLTRLTDTQYF
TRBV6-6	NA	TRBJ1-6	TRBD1	TGTGCCAGCACCCCCGACGGACAGGGCTATTCACCCCTCCACTTT	CASTPDGQGYSPLHF
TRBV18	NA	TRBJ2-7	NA	TGTGCCAGCTCACCAGTGTTCAGGGCCATAAGTCCCGGAGTCCACGAGCAGTACTTC	CASSPVFRAISPGVHEQYF
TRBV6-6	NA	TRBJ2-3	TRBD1	TGTGCCAGCCTCCGGGACAGGGCCACAGATACGCAGTATTTT	CASLRDRATDTQYF
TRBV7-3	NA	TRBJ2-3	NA	TGTGCCAGCAGCTTAAGAGGGGATCTCACAGATACGCAGTATTTT	CASSLRGDLTDTQYF
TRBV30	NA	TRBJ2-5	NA	TGTGCCTGGAGCGCCCATGGGGGGATTCAAGAGACCCAGTACTTC	CAWSAHGGIQETQYF
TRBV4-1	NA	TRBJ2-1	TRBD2	TGCGCCAGCAACCGCCTCGGCAGCGGGGATTACAATGAGCAGTTCTTC	CASNRLGSGDYNEQFF
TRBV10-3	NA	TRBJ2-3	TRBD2	TGTGCCATCAGGAAACTAGCGGCCAGCACAGATACGCAGTATTTT	CAIRKLAASTDTQYF
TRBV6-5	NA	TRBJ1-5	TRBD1	TGTGCCAGCAGTTACTCGACAGGGTATAGCAATCAGCCCCAGCATTTT	CASSYSTGYSNQPQHF
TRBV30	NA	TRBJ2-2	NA	TGTGCCTGGCAGGGATCGAGGACCGGGGAGCTGTTTTTT	CAWQGSRTGELFF
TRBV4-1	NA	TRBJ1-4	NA	TGCGCCAGCAGCCCAGGGACGGCTGCTGATGAAAAACTGTTTTTT	CASSPGTAADEKLFF
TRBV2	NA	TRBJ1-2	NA	TGTGCCATTCCGAACGACAGCCGAACGCTTAACTATGGCTACACCTTC	CAIPNDSRTLNYGYTF
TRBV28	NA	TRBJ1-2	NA	TGTGCCAGTCAAGCGGGGATCGCCTATGGCTACACCTTC	CASQAGIAYGYTF
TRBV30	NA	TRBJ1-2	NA	TGTGCCTGGAGTGTAACCGGGGCTGGCTACACCTTC	CAWSVTGAGYTF
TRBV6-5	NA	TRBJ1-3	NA	TGTGCCAGCAGCCTACACCGATCAGGAAACACCATATATTTT	CASSLHRSGNTIYF
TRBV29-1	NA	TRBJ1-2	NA	TGCAGCGTTGAAAGGGACGGCAAGTTC	CSVERDGKF
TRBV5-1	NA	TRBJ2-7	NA	TGCGCCAGCAGCTTGGGCCCGGGAAGCTACGAGCAGTACTTC	CASSLGPGSYEQYF
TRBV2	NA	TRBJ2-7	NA	TGTGCCAGCAGGTGGGGAAGGGCATCCCACGCCATCTCCTACGAGCAGTACTTC	CASRWGRASHAISYEQYF
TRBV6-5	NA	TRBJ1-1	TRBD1	TGTGCCAGCAGAGACAGGGCGAACACTGAAGCTTTCTTT	CASRDRANTEAFF
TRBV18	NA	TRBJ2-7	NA	TGTGCCAGCTCACCACGCAGTGAAACCTACGAGCAGTACTTC	CASSPRSETYEQYF
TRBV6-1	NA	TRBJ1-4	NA	TGTGCCAGCAGTGAGTGGGTCCGGGACGGCTTCACCGAAAAACTGTTTTTT	CASSEWVRDGFTEKLFF
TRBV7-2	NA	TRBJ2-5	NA	TGTGCCAGCAGTCTACAGGGCCCGGGGACCCAGTACTTC	CASSLQGPGTQYF
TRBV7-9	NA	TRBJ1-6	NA	TGTGCCAGCACCCAAGAGGGCAGCATCGATTCACCCCTCCACTTT	CASTQEGSIDSPLHF
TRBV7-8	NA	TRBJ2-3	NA	TGTGCCAGCAGCAGGGGAGATACGCAGTATTTT	CASSRGDTQYF
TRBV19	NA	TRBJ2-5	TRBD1	TGTGCCAGTACCGTGACAGGGGGGGAGACCCAGTACTTC	CASTVTGGETQYF
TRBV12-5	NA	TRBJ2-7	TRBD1	TGTGCTAGTGGTTTGGCCTTTCTGCCCGCCACCGGGACAGAATCCTACGAGCAGTACTTC	CASGLAFLPATGTESYEQYF